Below are 21 T cell receptor beta chains sequenced from a single sample in a study of blood T cell repertoires in COVID-19. TCRdb's copy holds only in-frame clones and misses some; the assay was immunoSEQ multiplex PCR. The sample consists of about 340,000 clones, around nine tenths of them appearing once. The sequenced sample consisted of peripheral blood. The receptors here all came from a woman between 18 and 30 years old who had recovered from COVID-19.

The chain recombines TRBV6-5 with TRBJ1-5; D is perhaps TRBD1 (5 bases). The V gene's germline CDR1 is MNHEY and CDR2 SVGAGI. The CDR3 totals 15 residues. V was clipped by 2 bases and J by 5 bases, with 13 bases between them. Written as DNA, the CDR3 is TGTGCCAGCAGTTACGGCAGGGCCCAGGATCAGCCCCAGCATTTT. Residues: CASSYGRAQDQPQHF.

A word on this clone: Within the sample, other DNA sequences also encode this same CDR3. The chain has TRBV18 and TRBJ2-1; TRBD2 matches 9 bases. The J segment lost 4 bases and the V segment lost 1 base, leaving 5 bases of the junction unmatched. The germline V gene has CDR1 KGHSH and CDR2 LQKENI. The CDR3 is 16 residues long. The CDR3 DNA reads TGTGCCAGCTCACCACGGCTAGCGGGGCTGTACAATGAGCAGTTCTTC. Amino acid sequence: CASSPRLAGLYNEQFF.

The chain uses TRBV27 and TRBJ2-1; D not resolved. Germline V gene data show CDR1 as MNHEY and CDR2 as SMNVEV (reference sequence). CDR3 length equals 12 residues. V lost 3 bases, J lost 3 bases, and 3 bases lay in between. This chain's CDR3 is CASSFLYNEQFF. In nucleotides, the CDR3 is TGTGCCAGCAGTTTCCTCTACAATGAGCAGTTCTTC.

The chain recombines TRBV5-6 with TRBJ2-7; 11 nucleotides match TRBD1. V lost 3 bases and J lost 11; bases outside the gene matches: 7. There are 13 residues in the CDR3. Germline V gene lookup returns CDR1 SGHDT and CDR2 YYEEEE. DNA for the CDR3: TGTGCCAGCAGCTACGGGACAGGGGGTGACAAGTACGTC. It yields the protein CASSYGTGGDKYV.

The chain combines TRBV27 with TRBJ2-1, with 12 bases aligning to TRBD2. The CDR3 consists of 21 residues. V lost 1 base, J lost 7 bases, and 20 bases stayed unmatched. Germline V gene lookup returns CDR1 MNHEY and CDR2 SMNVEV (reference sequence). The CDR3 sequence: CASSLYMGTGNLAGGSNEQFF. The CDR3 coding sequence is TGTGCCAGCAGTTTATACATGGGGACAGGGAATCTAGCGGGAGGGAGTAATGAGCAGTTCTTC.

This chain connects TRBV4-3 to TRBJ1-1; 9 positions match TRBD1. There are 13 residues in the CDR3. J gave up 5 bases and V 6 bases, and 4 bases lay outside the gene matches. Germline CDR1 is LGHNA and CDR2 is YSLEER. The CDR3 spells CASRGQGGTEAFF. CDR3 DNA sequence: TGCGCCAGCAGGGGACAGGGAGGTACTGAAGCTTTCTTT.

This chain links TRBV7-8 with TRBJ1-5; no clear D gene. This CDR3 is 15 amino acids long. Germline V lookup: CDR1 SGHVS, CDR2 FQNEAQ. V lost 1 base to trimming and J lost 7 bases, with 14 bases between them. The DNA of the CDR3 is TGTGCCAGCAGCTTAGAGCTGCAGGCAGGACAGCCCCAGCATTTT. It specifies CASSLELQAGQPQHF.

V gene TRBV6-1 combines with J gene TRBJ2-7, with D possibly matching TRBD2 (5 bases). The CDR3 length is 13 residues. CDR1 MNHNS and CDR2 SASEGT come from the germline V gene. V lost 0 bases and J 5 bases, leaving 8 bases between the germline ends. In DNA form, the CDR3 reads TGTGCCAGCAGTGAAGCTAACGGGAACGAGCAGTACGTC. Protein sequence: CASSEANGNEQYV.

CDR3 amino acids: CASSLVLGTSGTYYNEQFF. CDR3 DNA: TGTGCCAGCAGCTTAGTTTTAGGGACTAGCGGGACTTACTACAATGAGCAGTTCTTC. The chain employs TRBV7-9 and TRBJ2-1; 13 positions match TRBD2. Per the germline V gene, CDR1 is SEHNR and CDR2 is FQNEAQ (reference sequence). Germline trimming cut 1 base from V and 3 bases from J; bases unmatched to any gene: 9. This CDR3 has 19 amino acids. The full variable domain, completed using reference TRBV7-9 and TRBJ2-1, is DTGVSQNPRHKITKRGQNVTFRCDPISEHNRLYWYRQTLGQGPEFLTYFQNEAQLEKSRLLSDRFSAERPKGSFSTLEIQRTEQGDSAMYLCASSLVLGTSGTYYNEQFFGPGTRLTVL.

This clone has more than one count but fewer than ten. The genes are TRBV7-9 and TRBJ1-3; D is uncertain. This CDR3 region has 12 residues. The V end was cut by 5 bases, the J end by 10 bases, with 12 bases between. Germline loops: CDR1 SEHNR, CDR2 FQNEAQ (reference sequence). CDR3 DNA sequence: TGTGCCAGCAGCGGAGACGGAGGGACCATATATTTT. It yields the protein CASSGDGGTIYF.

The genes are TRBV18 and TRBJ2-7; TRBD2 matches 8 bases. The CDR3 contains 17 residues. V gave up 3 bases and J gave up 2 bases; unmatched junction bases: 12. CDR1 and CDR2 (germline): KGHSH, LQKENI. CDR3 in DNA: TGTGCCAGCTCACCGGGGTCGGCGGGAGGTCCCCCCTACGAGCAGTACGTC. Translation gives CASSPGSAGGPPYEQYV.

This chain links TRBV6-1 with TRBJ1-2, with D possibly matching TRBD1 (6 bases). CDR3 length: 16 residues. The germline gives CDR1 MNHNS, CDR2 SASEGT. The ends were cut back, 2 bases at V and 6 bases at J, with 19 bases in the middle. For the CDR3, the DNA is TGTGCCAGCAGTGAAAGGTTCAGGGGCGCCATAAATGGCTACACCTTC. The encoded protein is CASSERFRGAINGYTF.

This clone was seen a handful of times. The chain links TRBV25-1 to TRBJ1-1; 7 bases are shared with TRBD1. The CDR3 is 11 amino acids. Per germline, CDR1 MGHDK and CDR2 SYGVNS. Trimming cost V 2 bases and J 11 bases; bases outside gene matches: 2. The CDR3 sequence: CASSEQGEAFF. The CDR3 DNA reads TGTGCCAGCAGTGAACAGGGGGAGGCTTTCTTT.

The table lists this clone with a count of one. The V call is TRBV5-4, the J call TRBJ1-2; TRBD1 agrees at 10 bases. Germline V gene data show CDR1 as SGHNT and CDR2 as YYREEE (reference sequence). V shed 2 bases and J 6 bases; nucleotides not matched to a gene: 7. The CDR3 is 15 amino acids. The DNA for the CDR3 is TGTGCCAGCAGCTTTCCGGGACAGGGGTGGGATGGCTACACCTTC. Translation gives CASSFPGQGWDGYTF.

The chain uses TRBV18 and TRBJ2-7; D might be TRBD1 (6 bases). Trimming took off 6 bases at V and 0 bases at J, with 9 bases between the two ends. CDR3 length: 13 amino acids. Germline-derived CDR1 and CDR2 are KGHSH and LQKENI. CDR3 coding DNA: TGTGCCAGCTCCGGGACACCCTCCTACGAGCAGTACGTC. Protein product: CASSGTPSYEQYV.

V and J are TRBV28 and TRBJ2-3, with 11 nucleotides matching TRBD2. CDR1 and CDR2 (germline): MDHEN, SYDVKM. This CDR3 is built from 15 residues. Unmatched junction bases numbered 8, after V lost 6 bases and J lost 6 bases. CDR3 amino acids: CASREGLAEWDTQYF. The CDR3 bases are TGTGCCAGCAGAGAGGGACTAGCGGAATGGGATACGCAGTATTTT. The full variable domain, with the rest looked up from reference TRBV28 and TRBJ2-3, is DVKVTQSSRYLVKRTGEKVFLECVQDMDHENMFWYRQDPGLGLRLIYFSYDVKMKEKGDIPEGYSVSREKKERFSLILESASTNQTSMYLCASREGLAEWDTQYFGPGTRLTVL.

This chain links TRBV5-1 with TRBJ1-6; 9 bases agree with TRBD1. Losses at the gene ends were 1 base for V and 5 bases for J; bases not matched to a gene: 10. Looked up from germline, CDR1 is SGHRS and CDR2 is YFSETQ. This CDR3 comprises 18 residues. DNA of the CDR3: TGCGCCAGCAGCTTGCAGGACAGGGGAAAATATAATAATTCACCCCTCCACTTT. The encoded protein is CASSLQDRGKYNNSPLHF.

This chain connects TRBV10-3 to TRBJ1-2; possibly TRBD1 for D (6 bases). The germline V and J ends were trimmed by 0 bases and 2 bases, with 10 bases remaining between them. In germline, CDR1 is ENHRY, CDR2 SYGVKD. There are 15 residues in the CDR3. The CDR3 nucleotides read TGTGCCATCAGTGAGTCGATGACAGGCAACTATGGCTACACCTTC. It translates to CAISESMTGNYGYTF.

The chain links TRBV15 to TRBJ2-2; possibly TRBD2 for D (5 bases). From germline, CDR1 is LNHNV and CDR2 YYDKDF (reference sequence). The CDR3 loop spans 15 amino acids. The germline V and J ends were trimmed by 3 bases and 5 bases, with 13 bases remaining between them. The CDR3 coding sequence is TGTGCCACCAGCAGCCCGACGGGAAATACCGGGGAGCTGTTTTTT. Amino acids: CATSSPTGNTGELFF. Full variable domain (remainder filled in from reference TRBV15 and TRBJ2-2): DAMVIQNPRYQVTQFGKPVTLSCSQTLNHNVMYWYQQKSSQAPKLLFHYYDKDFNNEADTPDNFQSRRPNTSFCFLDIRSPGLGDTAMYLCATSSPTGNTGELFFGEGSRLTVL.

The chain links TRBV5-4 to TRBJ1-6; D possibly corresponds to TRBD1 (6 bases). Germline V CDR1 and CDR2: SGHNT, YYREEE (reference sequence). V gave up 3 bases and J gave up 11 bases, with 21 bases separating them. This CDR3 contains 16 residues. Here the CDR3 reads CASSYTGNRFPPPLHF. DNA for the CDR3: TGTGCCAGCAGCTATACAGGGAACCGGTTCCCTCCACCCCTCCACTTT.

This sequence joins TRBV13 and TRBJ2-3; maybe TRBD1 (6 bases). The V and J ends lost 7 bases and 5 bases respectively, with 10 bases between them. CDR3 length equals 12 residues. Per the germline V gene, CDR1 is PRHDT and CDR2 is FYEKMQ (reference sequence). CDR3 nucleotides: TGTGCCAGCACAGGGGTACTAGATACGCAGTATTTT. Encoded protein: CASTGVLDTQYF.